The 9 T cell receptor beta chains presented below share a single source sample, sequenced in a study of shared clonotypes between healthy human individuals. Produced via immunoSEQ multiplex PCR; TCRdb's table is partial and in-frame only. The sample consists of around 1.1 million clones, around 78% of them appearing once. Sequencing used memory CD4+ T cells from PBMCs. Sample subset: CD45RA-negative fraction. Receptor source: a young man in good health. Some clones in this sample may be carry-over from other donors' samples.

This clone has more than one count but fewer than ten. V is TRBV2 and J is TRBJ1-1; the D gene is possibly TRBD1 (5 bases). The CDR3 has 14 amino acids. Germline values: CDR1 SNHLY, CDR2 FYNNEI. Trimming removed 7 bases from V and 4 bases from J, with 16 bases in between. CDR3 sequence: CASTIGRGSTEAFF. CDR3 in DNA: TGTGCCAGCACCATAGGGAGGGGATCCACTGAAGCTTTCTTT.

The chain carries TRBV6-1 and TRBJ2-7; 9 bases are a match to TRBD1. CDR3 length: 15 amino acids. In germline, CDR1 is MNHNS, CDR2 SASEGT. V lost 6 bases and J lost 6; bases outside the gene matches: 12. CDR3 nucleotides: TGTGCCAGCAGCGTATTGGGACAGGGCAGGTCCGAGCAGTACTTC. Translated, it gives CASSVLGQGRSEQYF.

The rearrangement joins TRBV29-1 to TRBJ1-2; TRBD1 is a possible D gene (6 bases). Trimming cost V 6 bases and J 4 bases, with 12 bases left between them. CDR1 and CDR2 (germline): SQVTM, ANQGSEA. The CDR3 extends over 12 amino acids. The CDR3 loop reads CSVGGSGYGYTF. In DNA form, the CDR3 reads TGCAGCGTAGGGGGTAGCGGCTATGGCTACACCTTC. Full variable domain (outside the CDR3, taken from reference TRBV29-1 and TRBJ1-2): SAVISQKPSRDICQRGTSLTIQCQVDSQVTMMFWYRQQPGQSLTLIATANQGSEATYESGFVIDKFPISRPNLTFSTLTVSNMSPEDSSIYLCSVGGSGYGYTFGSGTRLTVV.

This rearrangement joins TRBV6-1 to TRBJ1-2; D unclear. The CDR3 sequence is 15 residues long. The ends were cut back, 7 bases at V and 0 bases at J, with 15 bases in the middle. The germline V gene has CDR1 MNHNS and CDR2 SASEGT. Here the CDR3 DNA reads TGTGCCAGCATCTGGCACAGCGACTCTAACTATGGCTACACCTTC. Protein: CASIWHSDSNYGYTF.

This clone has just a few counts. The chain combines TRBV27 with TRBJ2-1; TRBD2 might be the D (6 bases). With 5 bases removed from V and 7 bases from J, the gap between germline ends came to 15 bases. CDR1 MNHEY and CDR2 SMNVEV come from the germline V gene (reference sequence). The CDR3 totals 14 residues. CDR3 in amino acids: CASSGEQGRNEQFF. CDR3 coding DNA: TGTGCCAGCAGTGGGGAGCAAGGGAGGAATGAGCAGTTCTTC.

J is TRBJ2-1 and V is TRBV19; D not resolved. V was pared by 4 bases and J by 7 bases, with 8 bases between. The CDR3 runs 12 residues. Germline V CDR1 and CDR2: LNHDA, SQIVND (reference sequence). The CDR3 coding sequence is TGTGCCAGTAGTACTCAAGGGAATGAGCAGTTCTTC. This translates into CASSTQGNEQFF.

The J gene is TRBJ2-3, the V gene TRBV18, with 9 bases that match TRBD1. CDR3 length: 15 residues. Germline V gene lookup returns CDR1 KGHSH and CDR2 LQKENI. V dropped 4 bases and J dropped 3; count of bases not matched to a gene: 5. CDR3 coding DNA: TGTGCCAGCTCACGCGGACAGGGGACAACAGATACGCAGTATTTT. This encodes CASSRGQGTTDTQYF.

The V gene is TRBV11-2, the J gene TRBJ2-2; tentatively, D is TRBD1 (6 bases). Trimming shortened V by 6 bases and J by 5 bases, and 22 bases separated the two germline ends. Germline values: CDR1 SGHAT, CDR2 FQNNGV. This CDR3 contains 17 residues. The CDR3 bases are TGTGCCAGCAGACCAGGGGTTCAAGCCCAATGGACCGGGGAGCTGTTTTTT. This sequence encodes CASRPGVQAQWTGELFF.

This clone was counted only a few times. The chain combines TRBV28 with TRBJ2-3, with D hard to call. The germline CDR1 and CDR2 sequences are MDHEN and SYDVKM. This CDR3 is built from 13 residues. Trimming took 3 bases from V and 3 from J, leaving 7 bases between them. The DNA of the CDR3 is TGTGCCAGCAGTTTTCTGGGAACAGATACGCAGTATTTT. This gives the protein CASSFLGTDTQYF.